This TCR beta chain was documented in a study of blood T cell repertoires in COVID-19. Study-level information: Both acute and convalescent COVID-19 samples were obtained from the United States, Italy and Spain. T cells, B-cell-depleted T cells, or PBMCs provided the cDNA or gDNA that served as material.

The junction had 2 bases not matched to a gene; V was cut back by 2 bases and J by 5 bases. The length of the CDR3 is 15 residues. Germline values: CDR1 SGHTA, CDR2 FQGTGA. In the original workflow: It was from reference gene primer amplification that nucleated cell counts were estimated. Using immunoSEQ multiplex PCR, the repertoire was profiled, and TCRdb retains in-frame clones only, with some absent. The V and J calls and the clone size are those of that table, but D and trimming were determined from the DNA. The sample holds about 140,000 clones, over 80% seen once. The receptor was derived from a man aged 60-69 years with active or convalescent COVID-19. Material for sequencing was peripheral blood. V is TRBV7-3 and J is TRBJ2-1; 11 positions agree with TRBD2. CDR3 sequence: CASSLQLAGDNEQFF. The CDR3 DNA is TGTGCCAGCAGCTTACAACTAGCGGGGGACAATGAGCAGTTCTTC. Looking up the rest from reference TRBV7-3 and TRBJ2-1 gives the full variable domain: GAGVSQTPSNKVTEKGKYVELRCDPISGHTALYWYRQSLGQGPEFLIYFQGTGAADDSGLPNDRFFAVRPEGSVSTLKIQRTERGDSAVYLCASSLQLAGDNEQFFGPGTRLTVL.